These 26 T cell receptor beta chains were sequenced from one sample in a study of blood T cell repertoires in COVID-19. Produced via immunoSEQ multiplex PCR; TCRdb's table is partial and in-frame only. The sample holds 150,000 to 200,000 clones, roughly 77% seen once. Input material: peripheral blood. The receptor set was obtained from a woman aged 40 to 50 with COVID-19, enrolled during active disease.

Only a few counts were recorded for this clone. This chain uses TRBV18 with TRBJ2-2; 14 nucleotides line up with TRBD2. The germline V gene encodes CDR1 KGHSH and CDR2 LQKENI. J was trimmed by 7 bases and V by 8 bases; bases with no gene match: 9. The CDR3 has 16 residues. CDR3 DNA sequence: TGTGCCAGCACACGGGGACTAGCGGGAGTCGACGGGGAGCTGTTTTTT. This sequence encodes CASTRGLAGVDGELFF.

The rearrangement uses TRBV3-1 (or the pseudogene TRBV3-2) and TRBJ2-1; D is undetermined. CDR3 length equals 15 residues. The germline V and J ends were trimmed by 0 bases and 1 base, with 7 bases remaining between them. The germline V gene encodes CDR1 LGHDT and CDR2 YNNKEL (reference sequence). As DNA, the CDR3 is TGTGCCAGCAGCCAAGATCAGAGGTCCTACAATGAGCAGTTCTTC. Its protein product is CASSQDQRSYNEQFF.

The rearrangement joins TRBV5-1 to TRBJ2-5; D is possibly TRBD1 (5 bases). The CDR3 spans 12 residues. Trimming cost V 4 bases and J 1 base, with 5 bases left between them. Germline CDR1 is SGHRS and CDR2 is YFSETQ. The CDR3 loop is CASSQGQETQYF. The CDR3 DNA reads as TGCGCCAGCAGCCAGGGCCAAGAGACCCAGTACTTC. The whole variable domain, remainder taken from reference TRBV5-1 and TRBJ2-5, is KAGVTQTPRYLIKTRGQQVTLSCSPISGHRSVSWYQQTPGQGLQFLFEYFSETQRNKGNFPGRFSGRQFSNSRSEMNVSTLELGDSALYLCASSQGQETQYFGPGTRLLVL.

This clone has just a few counts. The chain carries TRBV5-8 and TRBJ1-5; TRBD1 matches 10 bases. Germline V lookup: CDR1 SGHTS, CDR2 YDEGEE. The ends lost 4 bases at V and 4 bases at J; junction bases unmatched: 8. The CDR3 covers 16 residues. The CDR3 region has the DNA TGTGCCAGCAGCAAGGGGACAGGGGTTTCTAATCAGCCCCAGCATTTT. It encodes CASSKGTGVSNQPQHF. Supplemented by reference TRBV5-8 and TRBJ1-5, the full variable domain reads EAGVTQSPTHLIKTRGQQATLRCSPISGHTSVYWYQQALGLGLQFLLWYDEGEERNRGNFPPRFSGRQFPNYSSELNVNALELEDSALYLCASSKGTGVSNQPQHFGDGTRLSIL.

CDR3 bases: TGTGCCAGCAGGGACCTGTCGGGGAAAAGCTCCTACGAGCAGTACTTC. It codes for CASRDLSGKSSYEQYF. The chain joins TRBV2 to TRBJ2-7; D might be TRBD2 (5 bases). The CDR3 runs 16 residues. In germline, CDR1 is SNHLY, CDR2 FYNNEI. V was clipped by 6 bases and J by 0 bases, with 18 bases between them.

The chain links TRBV30 to TRBJ1-5; 8 bases align to TRBD1. The V gene's germline CDR1 is GTSNPN and CDR2 SVGIG (reference sequence). Trimming removed 1 base from V and 0 bases from J; junction bases left unmatched: 2. CDR3 length equals 15 residues. CDR3 DNA: TGTGCCTGGAGTGGACAGGGGCCTAGCAATCAGCCCCAGCATTTT. Protein sequence: CAWSGQGPSNQPQHF.

This clone was seen only a few times. The J gene is TRBJ1-4, the V gene TRBV5-5; TRBD1 agrees at 9 bases. The CDR3 has 18 residues. The germline gives CDR1 SGHKS, CDR2 YYEKEE (reference sequence). The ends lost 4 bases at V and 0 bases at J; junction bases unmatched: 10. The CDR3 loop reads CASSAVPGQGATNEKLFF. CDR3 in DNA: TGTGCCAGCAGCGCCGTCCCGGGACAGGGAGCAACTAATGAAAAACTGTTTTTT.

The J gene is TRBJ2-7, the V gene TRBV7-2; 9 bases are shared with TRBD2. CDR1 SGHTA and CDR2 FQGNSA come from the germline V gene. The CDR3 is made up of 14 amino acids. Unmatched junction bases numbered 8, after V lost 10 bases and J lost 1 base. The chain's CDR3 is CATSRLAGSYEQYF. CDR3 coding DNA: TGTGCCACTTCCCGGCTAGCGGGGTCCTACGAGCAGTACTTC.

V gene TRBV11-2 combines with J gene TRBJ1-6; D gene ambiguous. From germline, CDR1 is SGHAT and CDR2 FQNNGV. Trimming took off 5 bases at V and 6 bases at J, with 11 bases between the two ends. The CDR3 totals 14 residues. The CDR3 here is CASSLRYGNSPLHF. The CDR3 region has the DNA TGTGCCAGCAGCCTCCGGTATGGTAATTCACCCCTCCACTTT.

This clone turned up a few times. This rearrangement joins TRBV20-1 to TRBJ2-1, with D uncertain. Germline V CDR1 and CDR2: DFQATT, SNEGSKA (reference sequence). Trimming shortened V by 3 bases and J by 4 bases, and 7 bases separated the two germline ends. CDR3 length: 12 residues. DNA of the CDR3: TGCAGTGCTAGTAGCCATTACAATGAGCAGTTCTTC. Protein product: CSASSHYNEQFF.

The V and J genes are TRBV4-2 and TRBJ2-1; D is perhaps TRBD1 (6 bases). CDR3 length: 14 residues. Trimming took 4 bases from V and 2 from J, leaving 9 bases between them. CDR1 LGHNA and CDR2 YNFKEQ come from the germline V gene. CDR3 sequence (DNA): TGTGCCAGCAGCCTTCAGGGGCCCTACAATGAGCAGTTCTTC. Amino acid sequence: CASSLQGPYNEQFF.

This chain uses TRBV6-6 with TRBJ1-5; D uncertain. This CDR3 has 13 residues. The germline gives CDR1 MNHNY, CDR2 SVGAGI (reference sequence). The V end was cut by 6 bases, the J end by 4 bases, with 10 bases between. The CDR3 region is CASSSNSNQPQHF. The DNA for the CDR3 is TGTGCCAGCAGCTCCAACTCAAATCAGCCCCAGCATTTT.

CDR3 loop: CASSFFFRWTGGIQPQHF. CDR3 bases: TGTGCCAGCAGCTTTTTTTTTCGTTGGACAGGGGGAATTCAGCCCCAGCATTTT. The chain combines TRBV12-1 with TRBJ1-5; the table's D call, TRBD1, has no DNA check behind it. TRBV12-1 is designated a pseudogene. CDR3 length: 18 residues.

The chain joins TRBV4-2 to TRBJ2-1; 11 bases fit TRBD2. The junction had 18 bases not matched to a gene; V was cut back by 1 base and J by 10 bases. Germline V lookup: CDR1 LGHNA, CDR2 YNFKEQ. The CDR3 is 19 amino acids. CDR3 sequence: CASSQGVAGGLSSFGEQFF. For the CDR3, the DNA is TGTGCCAGCAGCCAAGGAGTAGCGGGAGGGCTCTCATCTTTTGGGGAGCAGTTCTTC.

This clone was recorded a few times. The genes are TRBV10-1 and TRBJ2-7, with TRBD2 identical over 7 bases. J was trimmed by 5 bases and V by 4 bases; bases with no gene match: 11. This CDR3 contains 15 residues. Germline CDR1 is WNHNN and CDR2 is SYGVQD (reference sequence). This CDR3 reads CASSGPGRGKDEQYF. CDR3 nucleotide sequence: TGCGCCAGCAGTGGCCCCGGGCGGGGGAAAGACGAGCAGTACTTC.

This clone occurred a few times. The rearrangement joins TRBV10-3 to TRBJ1-5; 7 bases align to TRBD1. Germline V gene data show CDR1 as ENHRY and CDR2 as SYGVKD. There are 16 residues in the CDR3. With V trimmed by 4 bases and J by 4 bases, 10 bases remained unmatched. The CDR3, as DNA: TGTGCCATCAGTGGCATGGGGGACAGCACTAATCAGCCCCAGCATTTT. Its translation: CAISGMGDSTNQPQHF.

The J gene is TRBJ1-5, the V gene TRBV5-8; 7 bases line up with TRBD1. Trimming took 4 bases from V and 3 from J; bases not matched to a gene: 4. CDR3 size: 14 residues. The germline V gene has CDR1 SGHTS and CDR2 YDEGEE. The CDR3 nucleotides read TGTGCCAGCAGCCCGGGACAGTTCAATCAGCCCCAGCATTTT. Its translation is CASSPGQFNQPQHF.

This clone was counted only a few times. The V call is TRBV4-2, the J call TRBJ1-4; D not resolved. The ends were cut back, 0 bases at V and 8 bases at J, with 7 bases in the middle. This CDR3 is 13 amino acids long. CDR1 and CDR2 (germline): LGHNA, YNFKEQ. As DNA, the CDR3 is TGTGCCAGCAGCCAAGAAGGAGGAGAAAAACTGTTTTTT. Protein product: CASSQEGGEKLFF.

V usage is TRBV7-8 and J usage is TRBJ1-6; a weak D match, TRBD1 (5 bases). The CDR3 covers 14 residues. V shed 5 bases and J shed 2 bases, with 7 bases lying between them. CDR1 is SGHVS and CDR2 is FQNEAQ in the germline V gene. As DNA, the CDR3 is TGTGCCAGCAGCGCAGGGACCTATAATTCACCCCTCCACTTT. Amino acids: CASSAGTYNSPLHF.

The chain links TRBV9 to TRBJ2-1; 8 bases fit TRBD2. V was pared by 0 bases and J by 4 bases, with 9 bases of the junction left unmatched. Germline CDR1 and CDR2: SGDLS and YYNGEE. This CDR3 is 17 amino acids long. The CDR3 loop reads CASSVGVAGGAYNEQFF. The DNA of the CDR3 is TGTGCCAGCAGCGTAGGGGTTGCGGGGGGCGCATACAATGAGCAGTTCTTC.

The chain has TRBV6-5 and TRBJ1-2; 7 positions agree with TRBD1. The CDR3 runs 14 residues. Trimming cost V 8 bases and J 4 bases; bases outside gene matches: 10. Germline V gene lookup returns CDR1 MNHEY and CDR2 SVGAGI. The CDR3: CASGKRGQSYGYTF. CDR3 nucleotide sequence: TGTGCCAGCGGCAAAAGGGGACAGTCCTATGGCTACACCTTC.

V gene TRBV30 combines with J gene TRBJ2-7; 10 bases are a match to TRBD1. V was clipped by 2 bases and J by 0 bases; unmatched bases: 7. Per the germline V gene, CDR1 is GTSNPN and CDR2 is SVGIG (reference sequence). The CDR3 loop spans 16 amino acids. CDR3 amino acids: CAWSHRTGGPSYEQYF. The CDR3 nucleotides are TGTGCCTGGAGTCATCGGACAGGGGGTCCCTCCTACGAGCAGTACTTC.

The chain has TRBV19 and TRBJ1-5; D uncertain. The V and J ends lost 7 bases and 0 bases respectively, with 13 bases between them. Looked up from germline, CDR1 is LNHDA and CDR2 is SQIVND (reference sequence). CDR3 length: 15 amino acids. The CDR3 reads CASKRDLNSNQPQHF. The CDR3 DNA reads TGTGCCAGTAAACGAGATTTAAATAGCAATCAGCCCCAGCATTTT.

This chain joins TRBV6-6 and TRBJ2-7; possible D gene TRBD1, 6 bases. In germline, CDR1 is MNHNY, CDR2 SVGAGI (reference sequence). The CDR3 consists of 14 residues. The V end was cut by 6 bases, the J end by 2 bases, with 14 bases between. CDR3 protein: CASRIRTDTYEQYF. The CDR3 nucleotides read TGTGCCAGCAGAATTCGGACAGACACCTACGAGCAGTACTTC.

The chain recombines TRBV3-1 (or the pseudogene TRBV3-2) with TRBJ1-5; 7 bases agree with TRBD1. The germline V gene encodes CDR1 LGHDT and CDR2 YNNKEL (reference sequence). CDR3 length: 14 amino acids. V dropped 5 bases and J dropped 6; count of bases not matched to a gene: 7. As DNA, the CDR3 is TGTGCCAGCAGCGAGAGACAGGGCGCTCAGCCCCAGCATTTT. This translates into CASSERQGAQPQHF.

The gene calls are TRBV27 and TRBJ2-2, with TRBD1 matching 8 bases. The CDR3 runs to 14 residues. Trimming cost V 6 bases and J 4 bases; bases outside gene matches: 4. Germline CDR1 and CDR2: MNHEY and SMNVEV (reference sequence). CDR3 residues: CASRGTGSTGELFF. The DNA of the CDR3 is TGTGCCAGCAGGGGGACAGGCAGCACCGGGGAGCTGTTTTTT.